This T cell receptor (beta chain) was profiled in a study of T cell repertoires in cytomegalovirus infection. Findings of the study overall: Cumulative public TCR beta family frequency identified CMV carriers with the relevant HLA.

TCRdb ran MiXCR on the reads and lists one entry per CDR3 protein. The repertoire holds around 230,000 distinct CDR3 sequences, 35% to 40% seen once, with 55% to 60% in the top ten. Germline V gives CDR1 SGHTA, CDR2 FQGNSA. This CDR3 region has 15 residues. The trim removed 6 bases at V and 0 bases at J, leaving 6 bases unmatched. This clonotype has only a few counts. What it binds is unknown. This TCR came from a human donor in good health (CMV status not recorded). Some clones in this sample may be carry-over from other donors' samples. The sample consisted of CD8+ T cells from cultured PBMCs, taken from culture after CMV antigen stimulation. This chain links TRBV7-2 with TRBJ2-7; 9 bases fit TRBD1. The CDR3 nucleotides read TGTGCCAGCAGTCGGACAGGGGCCCTCTCCTACGAGCAGTACTTC. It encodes CASSRTGALSYEQYF.